The 12 T cell receptor beta chains below were found in one sample sequenced in a study of blood T cell repertoires in COVID-19. Only in-frame clones appear in the TCRdb table, and some are missing; sequencing was by immunoSEQ multiplex PCR. This table holds a few hundred thousand clones, roughly 85% found once. Sequencing was performed on peripheral blood. The source is a woman in her late teens or twenties with acute or convalescent COVID-19.

The chain joins TRBV9 to TRBJ2-7, with TRBD1 matching over 7 bases. CDR1 is SGDLS, CDR2 YYNGEE, per germline. The CDR3 has 14 amino acids. The trim removed 3 bases at V and 1 base at J, leaving 4 bases unmatched. The CDR3 spells CASSGGTESYEQYF. The DNA of the CDR3 is TGTGCCAGCAGCGGTGGGACAGAGTCCTACGAGCAGTACTTC.

The chain has TRBV27 and TRBJ2-1; 9 positions agree with TRBD2. Germline V gene sequence: CDR1 MNHEY, CDR2 SMNVEV (reference sequence). CDR3 length equals 15 residues. With V trimmed by 6 bases and J by 7 bases, 10 bases remained unmatched. In DNA, the CDR3 is TGTGCCAGCAGCTCACCCGGGACTAGCACTAATGAGCAGTTCTTC. This sequence encodes CASSSPGTSTNEQFF.

In its sample, this clone was seen a few times. V is TRBV20-1 and J is TRBJ2-7; D call uncertain. Trimming took 5 bases from V and 2 from J, leaving 7 bases between them. Germline V gene data show CDR1 as DFQATT and CDR2 as SNEGSKA (reference sequence). There are 11 residues in the CDR3. CDR3 nucleotides: TGCAGTGCTGGGCGCACCTACGAGCAGTACTTC. It specifies CSAGRTYEQYF.

This clone was observed a handful of times. V gene TRBV6-2 or TRBV6-3 combines with J gene TRBJ2-3, with no clear D. This CDR3 has 12 amino acids. Germline loops: CDR1 MNHEY, CDR2 SVGEGT. Trimming removed 4 bases from V and 4 bases from J, with 6 bases in between. As DNA, the CDR3 is TGTGCCAGCAGTTCCACAGCAGATACGCAGTATTTT. Translation: CASSSTADTQYF.

The V gene is TRBV4-3, the J gene TRBJ1-4, with D unresolved. V lost 0 bases to trimming and J lost 5 bases, with 13 bases between them. The length of the CDR3 is 16 residues. Germline V lookup: CDR1 LGHNA, CDR2 YSLEER. The CDR3 DNA is TGCGCCAGCAGCCAAGAGGGCAGGCGACCCAATGAAAAACTGTTTTTT. Translation gives CASSQEGRRPNEKLFF.

This chain joins TRBV24-1 and TRBJ2-7; the match to TRBD1 covers 9 bases. Trimming took 3 bases from V and 3 from J; bases not matched to a gene: 5. The germline V gene has CDR1 KGHDR and CDR2 SFDVKD. The CDR3 extends over 15 amino acids. The CDR3 DNA reads TGTGCCACCAGTGATCCGGGACAGGGCGTCTACGAGCAGTACTTC. This translates into CATSDPGQGVYEQYF.

The rearrangement links TRBV9 to TRBJ2-5; a weak D match, TRBD2 (6 bases). CDR3 size: 15 residues. Deletions cut 3 bases from V and 2 bases from J, with 14 bases between. CDR1 is SGDLS and CDR2 is YYNGEE in the germline V gene. The CDR3 sequence: CASSERLGSQETQYF. The DNA of the CDR3 is TGTGCCAGCAGCGAACGCCTCGGGAGTCAAGAGACCCAGTACTTC.

The chain is built from TRBV18 and TRBJ1-5, with D uncertain. The V gene's germline CDR1 is KGHSH and CDR2 LQKENI. The CDR3 runs to 16 residues. The V end lost 3 bases, the J end lost 2 bases, and 14 bases lay between the germline ends. For the CDR3, the DNA is TGTGCCAGCTCACCCTTTGGGGAGAAAGGCAATCAGCCCCAGCATTTT. The encoded protein is CASSPFGEKGNQPQHF.

There are a few counts of this clone. The chain couples TRBV18 to TRBJ2-1; 8 nucleotides line up with TRBD1. The V and J ends lost 4 bases and 6 bases, in that order; junction bases with no gene match: 2. This CDR3 is 13 amino acids long. Germline CDR1 is KGHSH and CDR2 is LQKENI. The CDR3 sequence is CASSRDRGNEQFF. The CDR3 DNA is TGTGCCAGCTCACGCGACAGGGGCAATGAGCAGTTCTTC.

V and J are TRBV28 and TRBJ2-1; weak D call: TRBD2 (6 bases). CDR3 length: 16 residues. V was clipped by 5 bases and J by 5 bases, with 19 bases between them. Germline-derived CDR1 and CDR2 are MDHEN and SYDVKM. CDR3: CASSVPGLNINNEQFF. DNA of the CDR3: TGTGCCAGCAGTGTCCCGGGACTGAACATTAACAATGAGCAGTTCTTC.

The gene calls are TRBV30 and TRBJ1-2; the match to TRBD1 covers 7 bases. With V trimmed by 8 bases and J by 4 bases, 10 bases remained unmatched. The CDR3 runs 13 residues. Germline V gene sequence: CDR1 GTSNPN, CDR2 SVGIG (reference sequence). Here the CDR3 DNA reads TGTGCCAGAACAACCGGGGACAGCTATGGCTACACCTTC. Protein: CARTTGDSYGYTF.

The chain uses TRBV15 and TRBJ2-3, with D possibly being TRBD1 (5 bases). CDR3 length: 18 amino acids. With 0 bases removed from V and 0 bases from J, the gap between germline ends came to 16 bases. CDR1 is LNHNV, CDR2 YYDKDF, per germline (reference sequence). The CDR3 bases are TGTGCCACCAGCAGAGATTTTCAGTGGACAACTAGCACAGATACGCAGTATTTT. Encoded protein: CATSRDFQWTTSTDTQYF.